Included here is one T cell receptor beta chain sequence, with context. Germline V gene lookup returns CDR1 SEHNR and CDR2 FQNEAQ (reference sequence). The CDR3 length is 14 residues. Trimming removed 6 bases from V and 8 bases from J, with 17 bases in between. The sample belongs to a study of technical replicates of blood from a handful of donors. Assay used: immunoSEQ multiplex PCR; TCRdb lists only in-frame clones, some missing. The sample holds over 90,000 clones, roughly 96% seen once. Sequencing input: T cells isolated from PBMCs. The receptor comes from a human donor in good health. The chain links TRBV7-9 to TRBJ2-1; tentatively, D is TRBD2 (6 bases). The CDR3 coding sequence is TGTGCCAGCAGGCCTAGCGAGAATTTCTATGAGCAGTTCTTC. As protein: CASRPSENFYEQFF.